Listed below are T cell receptor beta chains from one sample, sequenced in a study of cytomegalovirus exposure and HLA in healthy donors. TCRdb's copy holds only in-frame clones and misses some; the assay was immunoSEQ multiplex PCR. The sample lists under 140,000 clones; roughly 86% were seen once. What was sequenced was PBMCs. The receptors derive from a man aged 40-49 years in good health and CMV-seronegative. Both conserved end residues are part of each CDR3. The order of the fields is J gene, V gene, clone size, D gene, CDR3 DNA, CDR3 protein. D genes are given only for firm matches. Not all rows give a size; the values are once, few, many and, for expanded clones, a class.

TRBJ2-7,TRBV5-4,-,-,TGTGCCAGCAGCTCTACATCTGGAGGCAGACACTACGAGCAGTACTTC,CASSSTSGGRHYEQYF
TRBJ1-6,TRBV5-6,-,-,TGTGCCAGCAGCATTGAACCGGAGAATTCACCCCTCCACTTT,CASSIEPENSPLHF
TRBJ2-7,TRBV30,-,TRBD1,TGTGCCTGGTCCGCAGGGGGCTACGAGCAGTACTTC,CAWSAGGYEQYF
TRBJ2-1,TRBV7-3,-,TRBD2,TGTGCCAGCAGCCCCATCGGGGGGGTCAATGAGCAGTTCTTC,CASSPIGGVNEQFF
TRBJ1-1,TRBV7-2,-,-,TGTGCCAGCAGCCCTAGCTCGGGGGGCTACACTGAAGCTTTCTTT,CASSPSSGGYTEAFF
TRBJ1-2,TRBV5-4,-,TRBD1,TGTGCCAGCAGCTTGGATATCGGGACAGGCTATGGCTACACCTTC,CASSLDIGTGYGYTF
TRBJ1-1,TRBV19,-,-,TGTGCCAGTAGTATATGGAGCCTGAACACTGAAGCTTTCTTT,CASSIWSLNTEAFF
TRBJ2-3,TRBV5-1,-,-,TGCGCCAGCAGCCTTCCTCTAGATTCTAGCACAGATACGCAGTATTTT,CASSLPLDSSTDTQYF
TRBJ1-1,TRBV9,-,-,TGTGCCAGCAGCGTAGGCCCTTGGATCGGGGAGGGAACTGAAGCTTTCTTT,CASSVGPWIGEGTEAFF
TRBJ2-6,TRBV5-4,-,-,TGTGCCAGCACCAGCTCTGGGGCCAACGTCCTGACTTTC,CASTSSGANVLTF
TRBJ2-7,TRBV6-1,-,-,TGTGCCAGCAGCGGGGTCTCCTACGAGCAGTACTTC,CASSGVSYEQYF
TRBJ2-5,TRBV28,few,TRBD2,TGTGCCAGCAGCCGCCCCAGCGGGGGGGGAGAGACCCAGTACTTC,CASSRPSGGGETQYF
TRBJ2-7,TRBV5-1,-,TRBD2,TGCGCCAGCAGCTTGGAGGGACTAGCGGGTACTTTTTTTTTCTTC,CASSLEGLAGTFFFF
TRBJ1-1,TRBV19,once,TRBD1,TGTGCCAGTGGTAGACAGGGCGGCACTGAAGCTTTCTTT,CASGRQGGTEAFF
TRBJ1-4,TRBV5-6,-,TRBD1,TGTGCCAGCAGCTTTATAGGGGGCCGGAGTGAAAAACTGTTTTTT,CASSFIGGRSEKLFF
TRBJ1-1,TRBV19,-,TRBD1,TGTGCCACGGTTGGGACAGGGGGTAGTAACACTGAAGCTTTCTTT,CATVGTGGSNTEAFF
TRBJ1-1,TRBV4-1,-,-,TGCGCCAGCAGCCAACAGACAGGATTTAATGAAGCTTTCTTT,CASSQQTGFNEAFF
TRBJ1-5,TRBV7-2,-,-,TGTGCCAGCAGCCTCCGGTCTGATGGCAATCAGCCCCAGCATTTT,CASSLRSDGNQPQHF
TRBJ1-6,TRBV7-2,-,TRBD1,TGTGCCAGCAGCTTATTAGGACAGGGGAATTCACCCCTCCACTTT,CASSLLGQGNSPLHF
TRBJ2-5,TRBV10-3,-,TRBD1,TGTGCCATCAGTGAGTCGAATCGTGGTGACAGGGGGCAAGAGACCCAGTACTTC,CAISESNRGDRGQETQYF
TRBJ2-3,TRBV5-1,once,-,TGCGCCAGCAGCTCAGGGGTCTCACCCCAGGATACGCAGTATTTT,CASSSGVSPQDTQYF
TRBJ1-4,TRBV6-5,-,-,TGTGCCAGCAGTCGGACACCTGTTAATGAAAAACTGTTTTTT,CASSRTPVNEKLFF
TRBJ1-2,TRBV6-1,-,-,TGTGCCAGCACGCTCCTAGCGGGGAACTATGGCTACACCTTC,CASTLLAGNYGYTF
TRBJ2-7,TRBV30,-,-,TGTGCCTGGGGGAGGACCTCGGACGGGCAGTACTTC,CAWGRTSDGQYF
TRBJ2-3,TRBV28,once,-,TGTGCCAGCAGTTTGGGCGGCACAGATACGCAGTATTTT,CASSLGGTDTQYF
TRBJ2-5,TRBV13,-,TRBD1,TGTGCCAGCAGCTCGAGGACCGGGACAGCCCAAGAGACCCAGTACTTC,CASSSRTGTAQETQYF
TRBJ2-1,TRBV29-1,-,-,TGCAGCGTTGCCAGGGGACCTGAGCAGTTCTTC,CSVARGPEQFF
TRBJ1-6,TRBV7-9,-,-,TGTGCCAGCAGCTTAGGGGGGGAGAATAATTCACCCCTCCACTTT,CASSLGGENNSPLHF
TRBJ2-3,TRBV5-8,-,TRBD2,TGTGCCAGCAGCTTTGCGGGGGTCGGGGCAGATACGCAGTATTTT,CASSFAGVGADTQYF
TRBJ2-1,TRBV2,-,-,TGTGCCAGTATGGAGGGGTCCTCCTACAATGAGCAGTTCTTC,CASMEGSSYNEQFF
TRBJ2-7,TRBV6-6,-,TRBD1,TGTGCCAGCAGTTACGGGCAGGGGGCGGCCTACGAGCAGTACTTC,CASSYGQGAAYEQYF
TRBJ1-2,TRBV4-2,once,-,TGTGCCAGCAGCCAAGATGCAGGGGATTATGGCTACACCTTC,CASSQDAGDYGYTF
TRBJ1-2,TRBV6-1,-,-,TGTGCCAGCAGTGAAGGGATGGGGCGGATCTATGGCTACACCTTC,CASSEGMGRIYGYTF
TRBJ1-2,TRBV7-9,-,TRBD1,TGTGCCAGCAGCTTGTTACGGGACAGGGATGACTATGGCTACACCTTC,CASSLLRDRDDYGYTF
TRBJ1-1,TRBV2,-,-,TGTGCCAGCAACGACCAGGGGATGGCTGAAGCTTTCTTT,CASNDQGMAEAFF
TRBJ1-2,TRBV6-9,-,TRBD1,TGTGCCAGCAGTCTTACAGGGGGCGCTTATTATGGCTACACCTTC,CASSLTGGAYYGYTF
TRBJ1-2,TRBV6-5,-,-,TGTGCCAGCAGTGACCCCGGGGGTGGCTACACCTTC,CASSDPGGGYTF
TRBJ2-5,TRBV7-9,-,-,TGTGCCAGCAGCCCGAGACAGATCCAAGAGACCCAGTACTTC,CASSPRQIQETQYF
TRBJ1-6,TRBV6-4,-,TRBD1,TGTGCCAGCAGTCCAGGACAGGGAGGAAATTCACCCCTCCACTTT,CASSPGQGGNSPLHF
TRBJ2-3,TRBV6-5,-,-,TGTGCCAGCGCCTTGAGACTAGGAACAGATACGCAGTATTTT,CASALRLGTDTQYF
TRBJ2-2,TRBV6-1,once,TRBD2,TGTGCCAGCCTACGGACTAGCGGCAACACCGGGGAGCTGTTTTTT,CASLRTSGNTGELFF
TRBJ1-2,TRBV4-1,-,-,TGCGCCAGCAGCCTCCCGCGGGGTTATGGCTACACCTTC,CASSLPRGYGYTF
TRBJ2-1,TRBV7-9,-,TRBD2,TGTGCCAGCAGCCCGGGACTAGCGGGGGTCGCCCGGTCCTACAATGAGCAGTTCTTC,CASSPGLAGVARSYNEQFF
TRBJ2-7,TRBV5-6,-,TRBD1,TGTGCCAGCAGCTCGCAGGGACAGGGGTTCTACGAGCAGTACTTC,CASSSQGQGFYEQYF
TRBJ2-1,TRBV16,-,-,TGTGCCAGCAGCCAATCCGGTCAGGTAGACTACAATGAGCAGTTCTTC,CASSQSGQVDYNEQFF
TRBJ1-5,TRBV5-1,-,TRBD1,TGCGCCAGCAGTAAAGGACAGGGCAATCAGCCCCAGCATTTT,CASSKGQGNQPQHF
TRBJ1-4,TRBV2,-,TRBD1,TGTGCCAGCAGTGGGACGACAGGGAGAAATGAAAAACTGTTTTTT,CASSGTTGRNEKLFF
TRBJ1-2,TRBV18,-,-,TGTGCCAGCTCACCGGGGCCTGGCTGGTGGGGCTACACCTTC,CASSPGPGWWGYTF
TRBJ1-1,TRBV6-6,-,TRBD1,TGTGCCAGCAGGGCAGGGGGCCCCACTGAAGCTTTCTTT,CASRAGGPTEAFF
TRBJ2-4,TRBV11-1,-,TRBD2,TGTGCCAGCAGCCTCGCTGGGGGGGGAGGGAACATTCAGTACTTC,CASSLAGGGGNIQYF
TRBJ1-1,TRBV5-1,-,-,TGCGCCAGCAGCTTGCCTCCGGGGAACACTGAAGCTTTCTTT,CASSLPPGNTEAFF
TRBJ1-5,TRBV29-1,-,-,TGCAGCGTAAGGGAGGTCGGCAATCAGCCCCAGCATTTT,CSVREVGNQPQHF